Shown below are 14 T cell receptor beta chains from a single sample sequenced in a study of beta chain features in type 1 diabetes. As every portion of the isolated RNA was reverse transcribed, the sequencing read expressed TCRB transcripts. Clones were read by immunoSEQ multiplex PCR, and TCRdb kept only the in-frame ones, dropping some. The table records over 300,000 clones, 7.5% to 9% of them present only once. Sequencing was carried out using central memory CD4+ T cells from blood. The receptors shown here come from a woman between 18 and 30 years old in good health.

The chain is built from TRBV4-2 and TRBJ2-2; 9 nucleotides match TRBD1. The V gene's germline CDR1 is LGHNA and CDR2 YNFKEQ. The CDR3 is 15 amino acids. V lost 4 bases and J lost 4; bases outside the gene matches: 4. CDR3 DNA sequence: TGTGCCAGCAGCCCACAGGGGGCGTTCACCGGGGAGCTGTTTTTT. It encodes CASSPQGAFTGELFF.

This clone occurred once. In nucleotides, the CDR3 is TGTGCCAGCAGCTTAAGCGGGAGTAACACCGGGGAGCTGTTTTTT. This translates into CASSLSGSNTGELFF. V is TRBV7-6 and J is TRBJ2-2; TRBD2 aligns across 8 bases. CDR1 and CDR2 from the germline V gene are SGHVS and FNYEAQ. This CDR3 comprises 15 residues. Losses at the gene ends were 2 bases for V and 2 bases for J; bases not matched to a gene: 1. The whole variable domain, remainder taken from reference TRBV7-6 and TRBJ2-2, is GAGVSQSPRYKVTKRGQDVALRCDPISGHVSLYWYRQALGQGPEFLTYFNYEAQQDKSGLPNDRFSAERPEGSISTLTIQRTEQRDSAMYRCASSLSGSNTGELFFGEGSRLTVL.

This clone was observed at least ten times. The chain carries TRBV7-2 and TRBJ2-6; 7 bases map to TRBD2. CDR1 SGHTA and CDR2 FQGNSA come from the germline V gene. The ends lost 0 bases at V and 2 bases at J; junction bases unmatched: 1. The CDR3 contains 16 residues. The CDR3 DNA reads TGTGCCAGCAGCTTAGCGGGAGGGACTGGGGCCAACGTCCTGACTTTC. It yields the protein CASSLAGGTGANVLTF.

This sequence joins TRBV15 and TRBJ2-5; D unresolved. From germline, CDR1 is LNHNV and CDR2 YYDKDF (reference sequence). Trimming took off 4 bases at V and 0 bases at J, with 0 bases between the two ends. The CDR3 is 11 residues long. The CDR3 bases are TGTGCCACCAGCAACCAAGAGACCCAGTACTTC. Protein product: CATSNQETQYF. The whole variable domain, filled in from reference TRBV15 and TRBJ2-5, reads DAMVIQNPRYQVTQFGKPVTLSCSQTLNHNVMYWYQQKSSQAPKLLFHYYDKDFNNEADTPDNFQSRRPNTSFCFLDIRSPGLGDTAMYLCATSNQETQYFGPGTRLLVL.

The sample holds one count of this clone. The chain uses TRBV11-2 and TRBJ1-1; D may be TRBD1 (5 bases). Trimming left V 1 base short and J 5 bases short, with 11 bases between. CDR1 is SGHAT and CDR2 is FQNNGV in the germline V gene. CDR3 size: 14 residues. The CDR3 DNA follows: TGTGCCAGCAGCTTAGGCCTCAGGGTTACTGAAGCTTTCTTT. The encoded protein is CASSLGLRVTEAFF.

This clone was detected only a few times. The chain links TRBV9 to TRBJ2-5; tentatively, D is TRBD1 (7 bases). CDR1 is SGDLS, CDR2 YYNGEE, per germline. V was cut by 3 bases and J by 1 base, with 19 bases left in between. The CDR3 has 17 amino acids. The CDR3 region has the DNA TGTGCCAGCAGCGCCGGAGACAGGGCCGGGGGCCAAGAGACCCAGTACTTC. It translates to CASSAGDRAGGQETQYF.

Many counts were recorded for this clone. The chain carries TRBV10-3 and TRBJ2-5, with no clear D. Germline loops: CDR1 ENHRY, CDR2 SYGVKD. The V and J ends lost 0 bases and 5 bases respectively, with 7 bases between them. The CDR3 consists of 13 residues. CDR3 nucleotide sequence: TGTGCCATCAGTGAGTCGACTCGGGAGACCCAGTACTTC. This sequence encodes CAISESTRETQYF.

This clone was detected only a few times. The chain carries TRBV7-2 and TRBJ2-5, with 8 bases that match TRBD1. J gave up 4 bases and V 5 bases, and 6 bases lay outside the gene matches. Germline V CDR1 and CDR2: SGHTA, FQGNSA. This CDR3 is built from 14 residues. The CDR3 sequence is CASSRQGPGETQYF. In DNA, the CDR3 is TGTGCCAGCAGCCGACAGGGGCCGGGAGAGACCCAGTACTTC.

The gene calls are TRBV29-1 and TRBJ2-2; 10 bases agree with TRBD2. The CDR3 runs to 14 residues. The trim removed 5 bases at V and 6 bases at J, leaving 6 bases unmatched. CDR1 and CDR2 from the germline V gene are SQVTM and ANQGSEA. The CDR3 region is CSVNLAGVPGELFF. CDR3 nucleotides: TGCAGCGTTAATCTAGCGGGAGTCCCCGGGGAGCTGTTTTTT.

This clone was counted only a few times. This chain links TRBV7-2 with TRBJ1-2; D unclear. Germline V gene lookup returns CDR1 SGHTA and CDR2 FQGNSA. CDR3 length equals 15 residues. V was cut by 5 bases and J by 8 bases, with 21 bases left in between. The CDR3 reads CASSLALGIGRGYTF. The CDR3 DNA reads as TGTGCCAGCAGCCTTGCCTTGGGGATCGGAAGGGGCTACACCTTC.

This clone was detected many times. V gene TRBV2 combines with J gene TRBJ1-5; D is ambiguous. V lost 7 bases, J lost 6 bases, and 16 bases lay in between. There are 14 residues in the CDR3. Germline CDR1 and CDR2: SNHLY and FYNNEI. DNA for the CDR3: TGTGCCAGCACCAGATCGAGGACGGGTCAGCCCCAGCATTTT. This sequence encodes CASTRSRTGQPQHF. The complete variable domain, with remaining parts taken from reference TRBV2 and TRBJ1-5, reads EPEVTQTPSHQVTQMGQEVILRCVPISNHLYFYWYRQILGQKVEFLVSFYNNEISEKSEIFDDQFSVERPDGSNFTLKIRSTKLEDSAMYFCASTRSRTGQPQHFGDGTRLSIL.

This clone was seen at least ten times. The J gene is TRBJ2-3, the V gene TRBV7-2; D unresolved. Trimming stripped 5 bases from V and 2 bases from J, with 8 bases between. CDR1 is SGHTA and CDR2 is FQGNSA in the germline V gene. The CDR3 is made up of 13 amino acids. The CDR3 sequence is CASSTEITDTQYF. The CDR3, as DNA: TGTGCCAGCAGCACCGAAATCACAGATACGCAGTATTTT.

The table lists this clone with a few counts. CDR3 in DNA: TGTGCCAGCTCACACGATCGACTAACAGGGCAACATGGCTACACCTTC. It encodes CASSHDRLTGQHGYTF. This chain links TRBV18 with TRBJ1-2; D possibly corresponds to TRBD1 (6 bases). The V end was cut by 4 bases, the J end by 6 bases, with 21 bases between. Germline CDR1 reads KGHSH; CDR2 reads LQKENI. CDR3 length: 16 residues.

In its sample, this clone was seen a few times. The gene calls are TRBV5-1 and TRBJ2-1, with TRBD2 identical over 11 bases. This CDR3 comprises 16 residues. Germline-derived CDR1 and CDR2 are SGHRS and YFSETQ. J was trimmed by 9 bases and V by 4 bases; bases with no gene match: 12. The CDR3 region has the DNA TGCGCCAGCAGCCCCCCCGTAGCGGGAGGGGGGGGTGAGCAGTTCTTC. Its translation is CASSPPVAGGGGEQFF.